The clone carrying this TCR beta chain was detected only a few times. The data are from a study of graft-versus-host responses after intestinal transplantation. Assay used: immunoSEQ multiplex PCR; TCRdb lists only in-frame clones, some missing. Among 15,000 to 20,000 clones, roughly 33% were seen once, and the ten largest hold approximately 2%. The germline V gene has CDR1 SNHLY and CDR2 FYNNEI. V lost 1 base and J 5 bases, leaving 13 bases between the germline ends. The CDR3 has 15 amino acids. The material sequenced was alloreactive CD4+ T cells from a mixed lymphocyte reaction culture, taken before transplantation. Specified subset: CFSE-low proliferating T cells sorted from approximately 6-day pre-transplant mixed lymphocyte reaction (GvH or HvG direction). The V gene is TRBV2, the J gene TRBJ2-3, with D possibly TRBD1 on 5 matching bases. The TCR comes from a human patient who was an organ donor for intestinal transplantation. Here the CDR3 DNA reads TGTGCCAGCAGTGAAGACAGGCTACGGGTAGATACGCAGTATTTT. Amino acid sequence: CASSEDRLRVDTQYF.